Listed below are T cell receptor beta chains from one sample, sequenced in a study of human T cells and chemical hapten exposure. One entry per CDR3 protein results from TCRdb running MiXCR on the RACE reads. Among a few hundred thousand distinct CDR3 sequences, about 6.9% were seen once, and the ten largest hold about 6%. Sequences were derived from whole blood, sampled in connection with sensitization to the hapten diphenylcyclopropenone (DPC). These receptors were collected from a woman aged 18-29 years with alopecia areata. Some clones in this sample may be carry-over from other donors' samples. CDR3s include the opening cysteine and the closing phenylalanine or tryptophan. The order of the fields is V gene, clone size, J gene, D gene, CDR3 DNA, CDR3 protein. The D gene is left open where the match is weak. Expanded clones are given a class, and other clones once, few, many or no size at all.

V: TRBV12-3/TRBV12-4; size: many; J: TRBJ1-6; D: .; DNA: TGTGCCAGCAGTTTTTTAGGGAAATCACCCCTCCACTTT; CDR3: CASSFLGKSPLHF
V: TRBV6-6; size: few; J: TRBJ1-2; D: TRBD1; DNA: TGTGCCAGCAGTTACTCGAGGAGACAGGGAGATAACTATGGCTACACCTTC; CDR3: CASSYSRRQGDNYGYTF
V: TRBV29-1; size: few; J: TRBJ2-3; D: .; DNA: TGCAGCGGGAGTTTTGGGGGGACCTCCGGGGATACGCAGTATTTT; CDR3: CSGSFGGTSGDTQYF
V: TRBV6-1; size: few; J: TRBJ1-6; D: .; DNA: TGTGCCAGCAGCCCCCTTGACTATAATTCACCCCTCCACTTT; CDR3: CASSPLDYNSPLHF
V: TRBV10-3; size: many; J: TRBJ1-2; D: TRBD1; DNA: TGTGCCATCAGCGGAGAACTACGGACAGGGAAGGACCACTATGGCTACACCTTC; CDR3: CAISGELRTGKDHYGYTF
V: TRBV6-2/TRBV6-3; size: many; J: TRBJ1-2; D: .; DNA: TGTGCCAGCAGTTACGGGCCAGGGGAGGCTGGCTACACCTTC; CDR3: CASSYGPGEAGYTF
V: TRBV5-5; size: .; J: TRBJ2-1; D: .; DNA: TGTGCCAGCAGCTTGCAGGGGTCCCTCAATGAGCAGTTCTTC; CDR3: CASSLQGSLNEQFF
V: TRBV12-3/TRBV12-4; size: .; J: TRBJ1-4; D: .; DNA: TGTGCCAGCAGTTTAACTAAGGAAAAACTGTTTTTT; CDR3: CASSLTKEKLFF
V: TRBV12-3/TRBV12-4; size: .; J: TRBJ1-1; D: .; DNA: TGTGCCAGCAGTTCCTCAAGGCAAGTCATGAACACTGAAGCTTTCTTT; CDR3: CASSSSRQVMNTEAFF
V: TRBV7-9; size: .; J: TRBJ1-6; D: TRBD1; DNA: TGTGCCAGCAGCTCCCCGGACAGGGTAAATTCACCCCTCCACTTT; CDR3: CASSSPDRVNSPLHF
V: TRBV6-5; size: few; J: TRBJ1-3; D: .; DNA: TGTGCCAGCAGTTACTCAATGGGAAACACCATATATTTT; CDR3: CASSYSMGNTIYF
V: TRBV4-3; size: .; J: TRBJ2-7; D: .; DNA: TGCGCCAGCAGCCGCCGTTTCTGTTGGGAGTGCCCTTTGAACGAGCAGTACTTC; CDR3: CASSRRFCWECPLNEQYF
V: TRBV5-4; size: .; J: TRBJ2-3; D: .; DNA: TGTGCCAGCAGCCCCCTCTGGGGAGGCACAGATACGCAGTATTTT; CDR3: CASSPLWGGTDTQYF
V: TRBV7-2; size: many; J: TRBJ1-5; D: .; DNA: TGTGCCAGCAGCTTAGGTGACAGAAATCAGCCCCAGCATTTT; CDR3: CASSLGDRNQPQHF
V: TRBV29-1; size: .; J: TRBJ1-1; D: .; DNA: TGCAGCGTTGTAGTCCTAGCGAACACTGAAGCTTTCTTT; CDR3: CSVVVLANTEAFF
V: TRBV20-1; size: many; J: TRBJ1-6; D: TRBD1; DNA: TGCAGCGTCCAAAGGGGGCCCCGTCGTAATTCACCCCTCCACTTT; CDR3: CSVQRGPRRNSPLHF
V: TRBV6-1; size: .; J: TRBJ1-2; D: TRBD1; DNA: TGTGCCAGCAGTGACTCCCTTAGGACAGGGGGCTATGGCTACACCTTC; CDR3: CASSDSLRTGGYGYTF